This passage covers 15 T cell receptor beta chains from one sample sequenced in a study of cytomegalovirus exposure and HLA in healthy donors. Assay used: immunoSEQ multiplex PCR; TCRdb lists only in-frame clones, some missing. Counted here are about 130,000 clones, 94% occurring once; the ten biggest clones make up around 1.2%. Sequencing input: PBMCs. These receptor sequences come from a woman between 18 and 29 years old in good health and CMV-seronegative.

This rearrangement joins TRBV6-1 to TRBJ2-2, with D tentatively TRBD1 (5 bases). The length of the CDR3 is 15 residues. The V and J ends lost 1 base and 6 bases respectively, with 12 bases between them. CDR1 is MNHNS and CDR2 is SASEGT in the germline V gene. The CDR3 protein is CASSEGPGFAGELFF. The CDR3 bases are TGTGCCAGCAGTGAAGGGCCAGGGTTTGCCGGGGAGCTGTTTTTT.

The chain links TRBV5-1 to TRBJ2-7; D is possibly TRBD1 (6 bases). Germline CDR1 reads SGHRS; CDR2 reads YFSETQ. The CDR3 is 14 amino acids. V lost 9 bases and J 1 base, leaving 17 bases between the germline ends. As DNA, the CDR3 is TGCGCCAACAAGTACAGGGTTGGGTCCTACGAGCAGTACTTC. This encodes CANKYRVGSYEQYF.

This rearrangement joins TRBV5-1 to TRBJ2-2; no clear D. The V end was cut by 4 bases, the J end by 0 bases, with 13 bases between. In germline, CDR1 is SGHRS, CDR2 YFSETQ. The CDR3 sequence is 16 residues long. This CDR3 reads CASSVIDRANTGELFF. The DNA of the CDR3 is TGCGCCAGCAGCGTGATAGATCGAGCGAACACCGGGGAGCTGTTTTTT.

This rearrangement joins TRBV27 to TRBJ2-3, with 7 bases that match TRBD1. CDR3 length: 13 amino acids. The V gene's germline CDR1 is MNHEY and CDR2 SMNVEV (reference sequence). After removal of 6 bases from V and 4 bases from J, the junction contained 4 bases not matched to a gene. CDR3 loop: CASRQGWADTQYF. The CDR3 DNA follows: TGTGCCAGCAGACAGGGGTGGGCAGATACGCAGTATTTT.

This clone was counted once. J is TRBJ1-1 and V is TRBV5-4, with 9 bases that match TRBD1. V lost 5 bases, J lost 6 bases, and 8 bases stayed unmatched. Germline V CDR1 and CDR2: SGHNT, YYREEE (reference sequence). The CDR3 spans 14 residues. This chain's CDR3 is CASRTDRGVAEAFF. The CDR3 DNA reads TGTGCCAGCAGGACGGACAGGGGAGTCGCTGAAGCTTTCTTT.

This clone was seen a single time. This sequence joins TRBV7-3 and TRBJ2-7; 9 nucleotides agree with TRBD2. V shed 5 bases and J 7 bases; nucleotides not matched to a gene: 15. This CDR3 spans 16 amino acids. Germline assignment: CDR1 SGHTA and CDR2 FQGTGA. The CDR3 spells CASSPSSSSGTSEQYF. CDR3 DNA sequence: TGTGCCAGCAGCCCCTCTTCGTCTAGCGGGACTTCTGAGCAGTACTTC.

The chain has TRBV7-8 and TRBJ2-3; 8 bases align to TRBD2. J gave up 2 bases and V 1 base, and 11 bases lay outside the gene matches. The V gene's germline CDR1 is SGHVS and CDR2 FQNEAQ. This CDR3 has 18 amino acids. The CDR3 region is CASSLVSWAGGNTDTQYF. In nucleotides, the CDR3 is TGTGCCAGCAGCTTAGTGAGTTGGGCGGGAGGAAACACAGATACGCAGTATTTT.

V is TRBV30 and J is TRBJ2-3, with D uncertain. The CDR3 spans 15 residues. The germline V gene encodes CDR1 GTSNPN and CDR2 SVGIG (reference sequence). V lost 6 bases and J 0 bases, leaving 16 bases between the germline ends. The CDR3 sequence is CACKNVRSSTDTQYF. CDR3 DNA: TGTGCCTGCAAAAACGTGAGGTCTAGCACAGATACGCAGTATTTT.

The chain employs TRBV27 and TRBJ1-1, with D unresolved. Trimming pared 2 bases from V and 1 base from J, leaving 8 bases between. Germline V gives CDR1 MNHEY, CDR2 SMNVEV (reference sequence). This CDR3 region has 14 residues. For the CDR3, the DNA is TGTGCCAGCAGTTTAACAGTTTCGAACACTGAAGCTTTCTTT. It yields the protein CASSLTVSNTEAFF.

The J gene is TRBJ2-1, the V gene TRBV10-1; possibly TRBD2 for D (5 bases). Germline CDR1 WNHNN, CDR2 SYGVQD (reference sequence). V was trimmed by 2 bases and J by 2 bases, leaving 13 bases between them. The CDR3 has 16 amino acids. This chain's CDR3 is CASSEAPAGPYNEQFF. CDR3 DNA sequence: TGCGCCAGCAGTGAGGCTCCGGCGGGCCCCTACAATGAGCAGTTCTTC.

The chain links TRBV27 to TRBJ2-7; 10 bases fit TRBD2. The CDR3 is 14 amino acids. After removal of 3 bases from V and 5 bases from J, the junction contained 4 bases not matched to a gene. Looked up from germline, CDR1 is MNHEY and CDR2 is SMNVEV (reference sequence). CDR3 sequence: CASSLASGGNEQYF. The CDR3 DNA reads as TGTGCCAGCAGTTTGGCTAGCGGGGGCAACGAGCAGTACTTC.

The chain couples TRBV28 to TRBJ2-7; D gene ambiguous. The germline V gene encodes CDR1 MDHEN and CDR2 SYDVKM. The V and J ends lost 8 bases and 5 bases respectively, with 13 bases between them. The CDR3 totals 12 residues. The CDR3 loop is CASLAGSDEQYF. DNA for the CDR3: TGTGCCAGCCTTGCAGGCTCGGACGAGCAGTACTTC.

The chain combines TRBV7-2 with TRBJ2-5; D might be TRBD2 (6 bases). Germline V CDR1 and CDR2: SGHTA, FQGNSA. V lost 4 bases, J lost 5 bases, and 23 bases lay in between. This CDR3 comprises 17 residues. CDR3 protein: CASSYYRAWDFLETQYF. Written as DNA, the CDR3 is TGTGCCAGCAGCTACTACAGAGCCTGGGACTTTCTGGAGACCCAGTACTTC. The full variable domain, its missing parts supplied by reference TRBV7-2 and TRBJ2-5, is GAGVSQSPSNKVTEKGKDVELRCDPISGHTALYWYRQSLGQGLEFLIYFQGNSAPDKSGLPSDRFSAERTGGSVSTLTIQRTQQEDSAVYLCASSYYRAWDFLETQYFGPGTRLLVL.

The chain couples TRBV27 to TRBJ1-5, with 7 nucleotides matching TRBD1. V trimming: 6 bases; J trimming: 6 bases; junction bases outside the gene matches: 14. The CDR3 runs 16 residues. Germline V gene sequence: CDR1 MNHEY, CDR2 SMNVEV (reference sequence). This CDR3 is CASRKGPDSGGQPQHF. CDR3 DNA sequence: TGTGCCAGCAGAAAAGGCCCCGACTCAGGGGGTCAGCCCCAGCATTTT.

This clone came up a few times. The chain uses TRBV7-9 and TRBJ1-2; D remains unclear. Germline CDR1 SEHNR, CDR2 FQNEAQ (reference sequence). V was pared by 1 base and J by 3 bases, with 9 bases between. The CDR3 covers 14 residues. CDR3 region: CASSLDGLHYGYTF. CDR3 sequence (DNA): TGTGCCAGCAGCTTAGATGGGCTTCACTATGGCTACACCTTC.